The 15 T cell receptor beta chains reported below all come from one sample, sequenced in a study of T cells after yellow fever vaccination. A single record per CDR3 protein comes from TCRdb applying MiXCR to the 5' RACE reads. This table has 300,000 or so distinct CDR3 sequences, less than 9.5% appearing once. The source was CD4+ T cells sorted from PBMCs, collected 5 days after the yellow fever booster vaccination. The receptors derive from a man aged 18 to 29 who received the YFV17D yellow fever vaccine.

The chain recombines TRBV24-1 with TRBJ2-2, with TRBD1 matching 9 bases. Germline V gene sequence: CDR1 KGHDR, CDR2 SFDVKD. The CDR3 is made up of 15 amino acids. Trimming cost V 5 bases and J 7 bases; bases outside gene matches: 7. The CDR3 here is CATSGNRGRDGELFF. DNA for the CDR3: TGTGCCACCAGTGGGAACAGGGGGCGCGACGGGGAGCTGTTTTTT.

This clonotype was observed a handful of times. The gene calls are TRBV5-1 and TRBJ1-5, with D uncertain. This CDR3 has 15 residues. Germline V gene lookup returns CDR1 SGHRS and CDR2 YFSETQ. V lost 0 bases, J lost 5 bases, and 12 bases lay in between. This CDR3 is CASSLEGRSDQPQHF. DNA of the CDR3: TGCGCCAGCAGCTTGGAAGGACGCAGCGATCAGCCCCAGCATTTT.

The sample holds a few counts of this clonotype. V gene TRBV11-2 combines with J gene TRBJ2-4, with 15 nucleotides matching TRBD2. The CDR3 is 18 amino acids. V lost 3 bases, J lost 9 bases, and 12 bases stayed unmatched. Germline V gene lookup returns CDR1 SGHAT and CDR2 FQNNGV. CDR3 nucleotide sequence: TGTGCCAGCAGCTTCCTCGGACTAGCGGGGGGGACAAGTCCCATTCAGTACTTC. Translated, it gives CASSFLGLAGGTSPIQYF. The full variable domain, its missing parts supplied by reference TRBV11-2 and TRBJ2-4, is EAGVAQSPRYKIIEKRQSVAFWCNPISGHATLYWYQQILGQGPKLLIQFQNNGVVDDSQLPKDRFSAERLKGVDSTLKIQPAKLEDSAVYLCASSFLGLAGGTSPIQYFGAGTRLSVL.

This clonotype has more than one count but fewer than ten. The chain is built from TRBV24-1 and TRBJ2-1, with a possible D match to TRBD2 (5 bases). The V gene's germline CDR1 is KGHDR and CDR2 SFDVKD. V lost 3 bases to trimming and J lost 0 bases, with 11 bases between them. This CDR3 has 16 residues. The CDR3 loop is CATSDAAGDSYNEQFF. The CDR3 nucleotides read TGTGCCACCAGTGATGCCGCGGGTGACTCCTACAATGAGCAGTTCTTC.

In this sample, this clonotype turned up a few times. V and J are TRBV20-1 and TRBJ1-1, with 7 bases aligning to TRBD1. The CDR3 spans 13 residues. Unmatched junction bases numbered 5, after V lost 4 bases and J lost 3 bases. Germline assignment: CDR1 DFQATT and CDR2 SNEGSKA (reference sequence). CDR3 residues: CSAIPGGHTEAFF. The DNA for the CDR3 is TGCAGTGCTATTCCAGGGGGGCACACTGAAGCTTTCTTT.

This clonotype was counted only a few times. This chain joins TRBV7-9 and TRBJ2-5; D not certain. The CDR3 consists of 13 residues. The ends were cut back, 1 base at V and 4 bases at J, with 7 bases in the middle. Germline V gene sequence: CDR1 SEHNR, CDR2 FQNEAQ (reference sequence). CDR3 coding DNA: TGTGCCAGCAGCTTAGGACTGCCAGAGACCCAGTACTTC. It encodes CASSLGLPETQYF. The full variable domain, in which reference TRBV7-9 and TRBJ2-5 provide the parts outside the CDR3, is DTGVSQNPRHKITKRGQNVTFRCDPISEHNRLYWYRQTLGQGPEFLTYFQNEAQLEKSRLLSDRFSAERPKGSFSTLEIQRTEQGDSAMYLCASSLGLPETQYFGPGTRLLVL.

A few counts support this clonotype. The chain combines TRBV15 with TRBJ1-4; D gene unclear. There are 14 residues in the CDR3. V dropped 6 bases and J dropped 7 bases, with 15 bases sitting between them. CDR1 LNHNV and CDR2 YYDKDF come from the germline V gene (reference sequence). The CDR3: CATRLGASGEKLFF. The DNA of the CDR3 is TGTGCCACCAGGCTGGGCGCATCGGGTGAAAAACTGTTTTTT.

The chain employs TRBV6-1 and TRBJ2-7; a possible D gene is TRBD1 (5 bases). The CDR3 extends over 14 amino acids. V lost 6 bases and J lost 2, with 14 bases in between. CDR1 is MNHNS and CDR2 is SASEGT in the germline V gene. CDR3 amino acids: CASSLGPGTYEQYF. CDR3 sequence (DNA): TGTGCCAGCAGCCTGGGGCCAGGAACCTACGAGCAGTACTTC.

The table lists this clonotype with a few counts. The CDR3 region has the DNA TGTGCCAGCAGCCTCCATGCGGTCGTGAATACGCAGTATTTT. Translated, it gives CASSLHAVVNTQYF. This chain uses TRBV7-2 with TRBJ2-3; D is undetermined. V lost 5 bases and J 7 bases, leaving 16 bases between the germline ends. The CDR3 contains 14 residues. Looked up from germline, CDR1 is SGHTA and CDR2 is FQGNSA.

This clonotype was seen many times. The rearrangement uses TRBV5-1 and TRBJ2-7; weak D call: TRBD2 (6 bases). Germline CDR1 reads SGHRS; CDR2 reads YFSETQ. This CDR3 is built from 16 residues. Trimming took 0 bases from V and 1 from J, leaving 14 bases between them. CDR3 protein: CASSLADGRGSYEQYF. The CDR3 DNA is TGCGCCAGCAGCTTGGCGGACGGGAGAGGGTCCTACGAGCAGTACTTC.

Only a few counts were recorded for this clonotype. A much larger clone is a single base away; this may be a read error. This chain links TRBV25-1 with TRBJ2-5, with unresolved D. CDR3 size: 11 residues. Trimming removed 5 bases from V and 5 bases from J, with 6 bases in between. Germline V gene sequence: CDR1 MGHDK, CDR2 SYGVNS. CDR3 in amino acids: CASSTYETQYF. CDR3 nucleotides: TGTGCCAGCAGTACCTACGAGACCCAGTACTTC.

Only a few counts were recorded for this clonotype. V is TRBV5-1 and J is TRBJ2-5; TRBD2 aligns across 8 bases. The V gene's germline CDR1 is SGHRS and CDR2 YFSETQ. This CDR3 has 14 amino acids. Germline trimming cut 2 bases from V and 3 bases from J; bases unmatched to any gene: 3. The CDR3 region has the DNA TGCGCCAGCAGCTTTGGTAGCGGGGAAGAGACCCAGTACTTC. It specifies CASSFGSGEETQYF.

This clonotype appeared a few times. The chain employs TRBV5-1 and TRBJ2-1; 8 nucleotides match TRBD1. In germline, CDR1 is SGHRS, CDR2 YFSETQ. The CDR3 runs to 15 residues. J was trimmed by 5 bases and V by 4 bases; bases with no gene match: 8. CDR3 residues: CASSPGGRWDNEQFF. The CDR3 DNA reads as TGCGCCAGCAGCCCAGGGGGCCGATGGGACAATGAGCAGTTCTTC. Drawing the rest from reference TRBV5-1 and TRBJ2-1, the complete variable domain is KAGVTQTPRYLIKTRGQQVTLSCSPISGHRSVSWYQQTPGQGLQFLFEYFSETQRNKGNFPGRFSGRQFSNSRSEMNVSTLELGDSALYLCASSPGGRWDNEQFFGPGTRLTVL.

This clonotype was picked up many times. An end of the junction does not agree with germline; a read error may underlie this. The chain combines TRBV7-7 with TRBJ2-3; 11 bases fit TRBD2. In germline, CDR1 is SSHAT, CDR2 FNYEAQ (reference sequence). The CDR3 contains 17 residues. As DNA, the CDR3 is TGTGCTAGCAGCTTGGGGACTAGCGGATCGGCGTCAGATACGCAGTATTTT. This codes for CASSLGTSGSASDTQYF.

This clonotype has just a few counts. The V and J genes are TRBV11-1 and TRBJ2-7; 8 nucleotides line up with TRBD2. The germline V gene has CDR1 SGHAT and CDR2 FQDESV (reference sequence). J gave up 4 bases and V 2 bases, and 1 base lay outside the gene matches. This CDR3 contains 13 residues. Here the CDR3 DNA reads TGTGCCAGCAGCTTACCGGGGGGGTACGAGCAGTACTTC. Translation gives CASSLPGGYEQYF.